This is a list of T cell receptor beta chains from one sample in a study of T cell responses to AZD1222 COVID-19 vaccine. Profiled with immunoSEQ multiplex PCR; TCRdb holds only in-frame clones, not every one. In the table there are tens of thousands of clones, 84% of which are singletons. The source material was peripheral blood, sampled on day 0 of AZD1222 vaccination. Source of these receptors: an adult in good health. CDR3s include the opening cysteine and the closing phenylalanine or tryptophan. A D gene is named only where the DNA matches it firmly. Expanded clones get a size class; other rows say once, few or many, or leave the size out.

v_gene: TRBV19; abundance: -; d_gene: TRBD1; j_gene: TRBJ1-3; CDR3aa: CASSMPPGGSGNTIYF; CDR3nt: TGTGCCAGTAGTATGCCCCCAGGGGGCTCTGGAAACACCATATATTTT
v_gene: TRBV2; abundance: -; d_gene: -; j_gene: TRBJ1-2; CDR3aa: CASSEAGLRGYTF; CDR3nt: TGTGCCAGCAGTGAAGCGGGACTAAGGGGCTACACCTTC
v_gene: TRBV27; abundance: once; d_gene: -; j_gene: TRBJ2-1; CDR3aa: CASSLARDGEQFF; CDR3nt: TGTGCCAGCAGTTTAGCGCGGGACGGTGAGCAGTTCTTC
v_gene: TRBV6-5; abundance: once; d_gene: TRBD1; j_gene: TRBJ2-3; CDR3aa: CASKDRGQGTDTQYF; CDR3nt: TGTGCCAGCAAAGACAGGGGGCAAGGCACAGATACGCAGTATTTT
v_gene: TRBV23-1; abundance: -; d_gene: TRBD1; j_gene: TRBJ1-2; CDR3aa: CASSQADRGANYGYTF; CDR3nt: TGCGCCAGCAGTCAAGCGGACAGGGGAGCTAACTATGGCTACACCTTC
v_gene: TRBV7-9; abundance: -; d_gene: -; j_gene: TRBJ1-2; CDR3aa: CASSGGAQDYGYTF; CDR3nt: TGTGCCAGCAGTGGAGGGGCGCAGGACTATGGCTACACCTTC
v_gene: TRBV6-2/TRBV6-3; abundance: -; d_gene: -; j_gene: TRBJ2-2; CDR3aa: CASSYGVGPSTGELFF; CDR3nt: TGTGCCAGCAGTTACGGAGTGGGGCCGAGCACCGGGGAGCTGTTTTTT
v_gene: TRBV10-1; abundance: -; d_gene: -; j_gene: TRBJ1-5; CDR3aa: CASSERTSGSTPQHF; CDR3nt: TGCGCCAGCAGTGAGCGGACAAGCGGATCGACGCCCCAGCATTTT
v_gene: TRBV4-2; abundance: few; d_gene: -; j_gene: TRBJ2-5; CDR3aa: CASSQTTGRGSGQETQYF; CDR3nt: TGTGCCAGCAGCCAAACTACAGGAAGGGGATCGGGTCAAGAGACCCAGTACTTC
v_gene: TRBV19; abundance: -; d_gene: TRBD1; j_gene: TRBJ1-1; CDR3aa: CASSLEEQGAKTFF; CDR3nt: TGTGCCAGTAGCCTGGAAGAACAGGGGGCGAAAACTTTCTTT
v_gene: TRBV18; abundance: few; d_gene: -; j_gene: TRBJ1-1; CDR3aa: CASSPQGEDTEAFF; CDR3nt: TGTGCCAGCTCACCACAGGGGGAAGACACTGAAGCTTTCTTT
v_gene: TRBV3-1/TRBV3-2; abundance: -; d_gene: TRBD2; j_gene: TRBJ2-5; CDR3aa: CASSQDGLSGINRRETQYF; CDR3nt: TGTGCCAGCAGCCAAGATGGGTTGAGCGGGATAAACCGACGAGAGACCCAGTACTTC
v_gene: TRBV28; abundance: -; d_gene: -; j_gene: TRBJ2-1; CDR3aa: CASSLGSRGLNEQFF; CDR3nt: TGTGCCAGCAGTTTAGGTTCCAGGGGTCTAAATGAGCAGTTCTTC
v_gene: TRBV13; abundance: -; d_gene: -; j_gene: TRBJ1-1; CDR3aa: CASSSYAEAFF; CDR3nt: TGTGCCAGCAGCAGCTACGCTGAAGCTTTCTTT
v_gene: TRBV6-5; abundance: once; d_gene: -; j_gene: TRBJ1-5; CDR3aa: CASSYSYSNQPQHF; CDR3nt: TGTGCCAGCAGTTACTCTTATAGCAATCAGCCCCAGCATTTT
v_gene: TRBV27; abundance: once; d_gene: -; j_gene: TRBJ2-5; CDR3aa: CASPQGLPGKTQYF; CDR3nt: TGTGCCAGCCCGCAGGGTCTCCCCGGTAAGACCCAGTACTTC
v_gene: TRBV11-3; abundance: -; d_gene: -; j_gene: TRBJ2-7; CDR3aa: CASSLDLEDSLWWAYEQYF; CDR3nt: TGTGCCAGCAGCTTAGATTTGGAGGACAGCCTCTGGTGGGCCTACGAGCAGTACTTC
v_gene: TRBV5-1; abundance: -; d_gene: TRBD1; j_gene: TRBJ1-1; CDR3aa: CASRKTGGNTEAFF; CDR3nt: TGCGCCAGCAGGAAAACAGGGGGGAACACTGAAGCTTTCTTT
v_gene: TRBV29-1; abundance: -; d_gene: -; j_gene: TRBJ1-2; CDR3aa: CSVGGDYGYTF; CDR3nt: TGCAGCGTTGGTGGGGACTATGGCTACACCTTC
v_gene: TRBV18; abundance: -; d_gene: -; j_gene: TRBJ1-1; CDR3aa: CASSLQGFPNTEAFF; CDR3nt: TGTGCCAGCTCACTCCAGGGTTTTCCAAACACTGAAGCTTTCTTT
v_gene: TRBV28; abundance: few; d_gene: -; j_gene: TRBJ1-1; CDR3aa: CASINPTRVGRNTEAFF; CDR3nt: TGTGCCAGCATCAACCCGACGAGAGTCGGCCGGAACACTGAAGCTTTCTTT
v_gene: TRBV5-1; abundance: once; d_gene: -; j_gene: TRBJ1-1; CDR3aa: CASSLGLAGLTEAFF; CDR3nt: TGCGCCAGCAGCTTGGGGTTAGCGGGTCTCACTGAAGCTTTCTTT
v_gene: TRBV5-1; abundance: -; d_gene: TRBD1; j_gene: TRBJ1-4; CDR3aa: CASSDPGQTNEKLFF; CDR3nt: TGCGCCAGCAGCGACCCGGGACAGACTAATGAAAAACTGTTTTTT
v_gene: TRBV19; abundance: -; d_gene: TRBD1; j_gene: TRBJ1-2; CDR3aa: CASSQRKGAVNYGYTF; CDR3nt: TGTGCCAGTAGCCAACGGAAGGGGGCGGTTAACTATGGCTACACCTTC
v_gene: TRBV6-2/TRBV6-3; abundance: -; d_gene: TRBD1; j_gene: TRBJ2-7; CDR3aa: CASSYYEPQGTEQYF; CDR3nt: TGTGCCAGCAGTTACTATGAACCACAGGGGACCGAGCAGTACTTC
v_gene: TRBV7-2; abundance: once; d_gene: -; j_gene: TRBJ2-5; CDR3aa: CASSPALSSASETQYF; CDR3nt: TGTGCCAGCAGCCCCGCTCTGTCTAGCGCTAGCGAGACCCAGTACTTC
v_gene: TRBV10-3; abundance: -; d_gene: -; j_gene: TRBJ1-2; CDR3aa: CAISAPGYGYTF; CDR3nt: TGTGCCATCAGTGCTCCTGGGTATGGCTACACCTTC
v_gene: TRBV11-2; abundance: -; d_gene: -; j_gene: TRBJ2-1; CDR3aa: CASSLGLGVVNEQFF; CDR3nt: TGTGCCAGCAGCTTAGGGCTAGGGGTAGTCAATGAGCAGTTCTTC
v_gene: TRBV2; abundance: once; d_gene: -; j_gene: TRBJ2-7; CDR3aa: CASQASYEQYF; CDR3nt: TGTGCCAGCCAAGCCTCCTACGAGCAGTACTTC
v_gene: TRBV14; abundance: -; d_gene: TRBD2; j_gene: TRBJ2-1; CDR3aa: CASSQVTGLAGGKEQFF; CDR3nt: TGTGCCAGCAGCCAGGTGACCGGACTAGCGGGAGGAAAGGAGCAGTTCTTC
v_gene: TRBV2; abundance: few; d_gene: TRBD2; j_gene: TRBJ2-1; CDR3aa: CASSPGLAGGGEQFF; CDR3nt: TGTGCCAGCAGCCCGGGACTAGCGGGAGGGGGTGAGCAGTTCTTC
v_gene: TRBV5-4; abundance: -; d_gene: -; j_gene: TRBJ1-1; CDR3aa: CASSLTALNTEAFF; CDR3nt: TGTGCCAGCAGCTTGACAGCCTTGAACACTGAAGCTTTCTTT
v_gene: TRBV27; abundance: -; d_gene: TRBD1; j_gene: TRBJ1-1; CDR3aa: CASSFGDRVNTEAFF; CDR3nt: TGTGCCAGCAGTTTCGGGGACAGGGTGAACACTGAAGCTTTCTTT
v_gene: TRBV10-3; abundance: -; d_gene: -; j_gene: TRBJ1-1; CDR3aa: CAISEANVPTAEAFF; CDR3nt: TGTGCCATCAGTGAGGCGAACGTCCCTACGGCTGAAGCTTTCTTT
v_gene: TRBV6-5; abundance: -; d_gene: TRBD2; j_gene: TRBJ2-1; CDR3aa: CASSFWSSGGYNEQFF; CDR3nt: TGTGCCAGCAGTTTCTGGTCTAGCGGGGGCTACAATGAGCAGTTCTTC
v_gene: TRBV4-1; abundance: -; d_gene: -; j_gene: TRBJ2-1; CDR3aa: CASSQAVSGSSYNEQFF; CDR3nt: TGCGCCAGCAGCCAAGCGGTGAGTGGGAGCTCCTACAATGAGCAGTTCTTC
v_gene: TRBV9; abundance: -; d_gene: -; j_gene: TRBJ2-5; CDR3aa: CASSVVGAQRETQYF; CDR3nt: TGTGCCAGCAGCGTAGTAGGGGCTCAGCGGGAGACCCAGTACTTC
v_gene: TRBV4-3; abundance: -; d_gene: -; j_gene: TRBJ2-5; CDR3aa: CASSQEIGLIQETQYF; CDR3nt: TGCGCCAGCAGCCAAGAGATAGGGCTTATCCAAGAGACCCAGTACTTC
v_gene: TRBV2; abundance: -; d_gene: TRBD2; j_gene: TRBJ2-2; CDR3aa: CASRGGLASTGELFF; CDR3nt: TGTGCCAGCAGGGGGGGACTAGCTTCGACCGGGGAGCTGTTTTTT
v_gene: TRBV18; abundance: -; d_gene: -; j_gene: TRBJ1-4; CDR3aa: CASSPMGAANEKLFF; CDR3nt: TGTGCCAGCTCACCCATGGGGGCAGCTAATGAAAAACTGTTTTTT
v_gene: TRBV19; abundance: -; d_gene: -; j_gene: TRBJ1-2; CDR3aa: CASISQGTYGYTF; CDR3nt: TGTGCCAGTATCTCCCAGGGGACCTATGGCTACACCTTC